Each of the 32 T cell receptor beta chains below was sequenced from the same sample in a study of monozygotic twins with inflammatory bowel disease. With the 5' RACE reads reprocessed, TCRdb shows one record per CDR3 protein and no DNA. The sample includes some 210,000 distinct CDR3 sequences. The sequenced sample was blood. These receptors were obtained from a human donor with ulcerative colitis or Crohn's disease, or a healthy co-twin of an affected twin (not recorded which).

V and J are TRBV27 and TRBJ1-2; TCRdb indicates TRBD1, and absent DNA this call remains unverified. Germline CDR1 and CDR2: MNHEY and SMNVEV (reference sequence). There are 14 residues in the CDR3. CDR3 sequence reads: CASSRGGVGYGYTF.

V and J are TRBV18 and TRBJ2-1. Germline-derived CDR1 and CDR2 are KGHSH and LQKENI. There are 11 residues in the CDR3. The CDR3 loop reads CASSPGNEQFF.

The V gene is TRBV7-6, the J gene TRBJ1-1. From germline, CDR1 is SGHVS and CDR2 FNYEAQ. The CDR3 covers 14 residues. The CDR3 spells CASSLATPATEAFF.

The chain combines TRBV5-5 with TRBJ1-5. Germline CDR1 and CDR2: SGHKS and YYEKEE (reference sequence). CDR3 size: 15 residues. The CDR3 sequence: CASSLVGLGNQPQHF.

This chain uses TRBV7-3 with TRBJ2-7; lacking DNA, the TRBD1 call made by TCRdb goes unchecked. The CDR3 has 15 amino acids. CDR1 is SGHTA and CDR2 is FQGTGA in the germline V gene. The CDR3 sequence: CASSLTHGAAYEQYF.

The V call is TRBV5-1, the J call TRBJ2-1. This CDR3 contains 12 residues. The germline V gene has CDR1 SGHRS and CDR2 YFSETQ. The CDR3 spells CASSFEFLEQFF.

The chain uses TRBV15 and TRBJ1-1. Germline CDR1 and CDR2: LNHNV and YYDKDF (reference sequence). The CDR3 runs 15 residues. CDR3 amino acids: CATSTLPPGNPEAFF.

CDR3 loop: CSAGVVGSYNEQFF. The rearrangement links TRBV20-1 to TRBJ2-1. From germline, CDR1 is DFQATT and CDR2 SNEGSKA (reference sequence). The CDR3 sequence is 14 residues long.

This sequence joins TRBV27 and TRBJ2-1; TCRdb indicates TRBD1, and absent DNA this call remains unverified. There are 15 residues in the CDR3. CDR1 is MNHEY, CDR2 SMNVEV, per germline (reference sequence). The CDR3: CASSLTGTAYNEQFF.

This CDR3 is CASSTRQGGGYTF. This chain joins TRBV7-9 and TRBJ1-2; TCRdb's D gene call, TRBD1, goes unchecked for lack of DNA. This CDR3 has 13 residues. Germline CDR1 SEHNR, CDR2 FQNEAQ (reference sequence).

This chain links TRBV7-2 with TRBJ2-1; with no DNA, the TCRdb D assignment of TRBD2 cannot be verified. This CDR3 has 15 residues. In germline, CDR1 is SGHTA, CDR2 FQGNSA. The CDR3 reads CASSPLAGGRDEQFF.

This chain connects TRBV6-1 to TRBJ1-2; TCRdb reports TRBD1, a call that lacks DNA to check it against. This CDR3 has 15 residues. Germline values: CDR1 MNHNS, CDR2 SASEGT. The CDR3 protein is CASSSVPGQGPGYTF.

CDR3 in amino acids: CASSIGTGTHGYTF. The rearrangement uses TRBV5-1 and TRBJ1-2; the TCRdb call, TRBD1, lacks DNA for checking. The length of the CDR3 is 14 residues. The V gene's germline CDR1 is SGHRS and CDR2 YFSETQ.

The V call is TRBV7-2, the J call TRBJ1-2; TCRdb designates TRBD1, a call that cannot be tested without DNA. CDR1 is SGHTA and CDR2 is FQGNSA in the germline V gene. The CDR3 length is 14 residues. CDR3 in amino acids: CASSSQGGNYGYTF.

This rearrangement joins TRBV12-3 or TRBV12-4 to TRBJ2-3; TCRdb lists TRBD1, though no DNA is available to test this call. This CDR3 is built from 12 residues. The CDR3 reads CATSQTGGTQYF.

The chain links TRBV29-1 to TRBJ1-1; there is no DNA to check the TCRdb D call of TRBD1. This CDR3 spans 12 amino acids. Germline CDR1 is SQVTM and CDR2 is ANQGSEA. The CDR3 spells CRGGRLNTEAFF.

V is TRBV5-1 and J is TRBJ2-4; there is no DNA to check the TCRdb D call of TRBD2. The germline gives CDR1 SGHRS, CDR2 YFSETQ. The length of the CDR3 is 14 residues. Here the CDR3 reads CASSLLQSRGIQYF. Based on the CDR3 plus reference TRBV5-1 and TRBJ2-4, the full variable domain is KAGVTQTPRYLIKTRGQQVTLSCSPISGHRSVSWYQQTPGQGLQFLFEYFSETQRNKGNFPGRFSGRQFSNSRSEMNVSTLELGDSALYLCASSLLQSRGIQYFGAGTRLSVL.

The chain carries TRBV7-9 and TRBJ2-2; there is no DNA to check the TCRdb D call of TRBD1. CDR1 SEHNR and CDR2 FQNEAQ come from the germline V gene (reference sequence). This CDR3 has 11 residues. CDR3 sequence: CASSRAGRVIF.

The chain recombines TRBV6-1 with TRBJ2-3; TCRdb returns TRBD1, unconfirmable since there is no DNA. There are 15 residues in the CDR3. CDR1 MNHNS and CDR2 SASEGT come from the germline V gene. The chain's CDR3 is CATARDSRSTDTQYF.

The chain links TRBV5-1 to TRBJ2-4; TCRdb lists TRBD2, though no DNA is available to test this call. Germline CDR1 is SGHRS and CDR2 is YFSETQ. The CDR3 contains 15 residues. The CDR3 protein is CASSLGGQGENIQYF. Complete variable domain (other parts from reference TRBV5-1 and TRBJ2-4): KAGVTQTPRYLIKTRGQQVTLSCSPISGHRSVSWYQQTPGQGLQFLFEYFSETQRNKGNFPGRFSGRQFSNSRSEMNVSTLELGDSALYLCASSLGGQGENIQYFGAGTRLSVL.

This rearrangement joins TRBV27 to TRBJ1-1; TCRdb's D call of TRBD1 is untestable without DNA. Germline-derived CDR1 and CDR2 are MNHEY and SMNVEV (reference sequence). The CDR3 has 15 residues. The CDR3 is CASSSPGGLGTEAFF.

The chain joins TRBV11-2 to TRBJ1-1. The CDR3 runs to 18 residues. Germline V lookup: CDR1 SGHAT, CDR2 FQNNGV. The CDR3 is CASKHPSLRATSNTEAFF.

The chain has TRBV6-5 and TRBJ1-4. The CDR3 is 14 amino acids. Per germline, CDR1 MNHEY and CDR2 SVGAGI. This chain's CDR3 is CASSSSLVREKLFF.

The chain is built from TRBV7-6 and TRBJ2-5. Germline CDR1 and CDR2: SGHVS and FNYEAQ. The CDR3 runs 13 residues. The CDR3 protein is CASSLADKETQYF.

V usage is TRBV4-1 and J usage is TRBJ1-3. CDR1 is MGHRA, CDR2 YSYEKL, per germline. This CDR3 has 17 amino acids. The CDR3 loop reads CASSQVDMGLPGNTIYF.

The rearrangement joins TRBV20-1 to TRBJ2-7; TCRdb reports TRBD2, a call that lacks DNA to check it against. CDR3 length: 15 residues. Per the germline V gene, CDR1 is DFQATT and CDR2 is SNEGSKA (reference sequence). The CDR3 loop reads CSARDWRGSSYEQYF.

The chain combines TRBV12-3 or TRBV12-4 with TRBJ2-2; with no DNA, the TCRdb D assignment of TRBD1 cannot be verified. CDR3 length: 14 amino acids. This CDR3 is CASSWGPGTGELFF.

The V call is TRBV9, the J call TRBJ2-2. Germline-derived CDR1 and CDR2 are SGDLS and YYNGEE. This CDR3 region has 15 residues. The CDR3 spells CASSPRASDAGELFF.

CDR3 region: CVGKGADYGYTF. This chain links TRBV29-1 with TRBJ1-2; the TCRdb D gene call, TRBD1, has no DNA to confirm it. Germline lookup yields CDR1 SQVTM and CDR2 ANQGSEA. The CDR3 length is 12 residues.

The chain uses TRBV6-5 and TRBJ1-3; there is no DNA to check the TCRdb D call of TRBD1. The CDR3 runs to 19 residues. Germline CDR1 and CDR2: MNHEY and SVGAGI. The CDR3 here is CASSYSPHWGDRGRRTIYF.

This chain links TRBV19 with TRBJ2-7; TCRdb reports TRBD1, a call that lacks DNA to check it against. This CDR3 is 13 amino acids long. Germline V gene lookup returns CDR1 LNHDA and CDR2 SQIVND (reference sequence). The CDR3 loop reads CASSTDRGLEQYF.

This sequence joins TRBV12-3 or TRBV12-4 and TRBJ2-1. This CDR3 has 13 residues. The CDR3 loop is CASSLRTINEQFF.